These T cell receptor beta chains were read from a single sample in a study of blood T cell repertoires in COVID-19. The table came from immunoSEQ multiplex PCR; TCRdb's copy has only in-frame clones and leaves some out. The sample has roughly 120,000 clones, 75% to 85% seen once; the top ten hold less than 8%. Input material: peripheral blood. These TCRs come from a woman older than 75 with active or convalescent COVID-19. Both conserved end residues are part of each CDR3.

>TRBJ1-5|TRBV19
CASSDYSYSNQPQHF
>TRBJ1-5|TRBV7-2
CASSRQWNQPQHF
>TRBJ2-2|TRBV5-1
CASSLERQSYGLFF
>TRBJ1-2|TRBV6-5
CASSTREGHFSYTF
>TRBJ2-1|TRBV9
CASSVSGSSGNEQFF
>TRBJ2-6|TRBV7-3
CASSLFGQGSGANVLTF
>TRBJ1-4|TRBV12-3/TRBV12-4
CASRDLEGEKLFF
>TRBJ1-2|TRBV29-1
CSVAVRNYGYTF
>TRBJ2-2|TRBV29-1
CSVAGLAGANTGELFF
>TRBJ2-1|TRBV2
CASSARSSYNEQFF
>TRBJ1-6|TRBV7-2
CASSLGFRLQGSPLHF
>TRBJ2-7|TRBV27
CASSLQGIHEQYF
>TRBJ1-1|TRBV18
CASSSLTGVANTEAFF
>TRBJ2-1|TRBV5-1
CASSPTPGQSYNEQFF
>TRBJ2-5|TRBV2
CASSQGPAAQYF
>TRBJ2-6|TRBV27
CASTPLGASGANVLTF
>TRBJ1-1|TRBV27
CASQGGGASDTEAFF
>TRBJ2-7|TRBV5-1
CASSGGQQIYEQYF
>TRBJ1-1|TRBV12-3/TRBV12-4
CASSLLPQDEAFF
>TRBJ2-1|TRBV5-1
CASSLGEYEQFF
>TRBJ2-5|TRBV3-1/TRBV3-2
CASSPRQGASETQYF
>TRBJ2-7|TRBV28
CASSFPLAGAIRYEQYF
>TRBJ1-1|TRBV5-6
CASSWNGLEAFF
>TRBJ2-6|TRBV18
CASSRLGQGSTGANVLTF
>TRBJ2-5|TRBV3-1/TRBV3-2
CASSQPWAGETQYF
>TRBJ2-3|TRBV28
CAGGGGTDTQYF
>TRBJ1-1|TRBV11-1
CASSLGQGAWTEAFF
>TRBJ1-1|TRBV9
CASSATGGAGTEAFF
>TRBJ2-3|TRBV9
CASSVGGGAYTDTQYF
>TRBJ1-1|TRBV5-1
CASSQGVDTEAFF
>TRBJ1-2|TRBV12-3/TRBV12-4
CASSSDPDRATF
>TRBJ1-2|TRBV6-5
CASRETGARGYTF
>TRBJ2-1|TRBV19
CASSMRRVSSGNEQFF
>TRBJ2-6|TRBV5-1
CASSSTGQTNSGANVLTF
>TRBJ1-5|TRBV5-1
CASSLAGVMGQPQHF
>TRBJ2-5|TRBV7-9
CASSTPGSGRRWYQETQYF
>TRBJ2-7|TRBV7-9
CASTPVHEQYF
>TRBJ1-1|TRBV25-1
CASSANTGNMNTEAFF